The 5 T cell receptor beta chains presented below share a single source sample, sequenced in a study of T-cell reconstitution after alpha-beta-depleted transplantation in children. A library of TCRbeta sequences, prepared with unique molecular identifiers, was generated. TCRdb called the PCR reads again in MiXCR, with one record for every CDR3 protein. The sample holds 190,000 or so distinct CDR3 sequences, roughly 6.8% seen once. Sequenced here: PBMCs from the stem cell graft donor, sampled from the stem cell graft. The receptors stem from a human donor who donated a stem cell graft to a child with Wiskott-Aldrich syndrome.

This chain uses TRBV19 with TRBJ2-1, with 16 nucleotides matching TRBD2. The V gene's germline CDR1 is LNHDA and CDR2 SQIVND (reference sequence). V shed 4 bases, J shed 6 bases, and the junction held 6 bases outside the gene matches. The CDR3 totals 17 residues. CDR3 in DNA: TGTGCCAGTAGTAAAAAGGGGACTAGCGGGAGGGCCAATGAGCAGTTCTTC. Residues: CASSKKGTSGRANEQFF.

This clonotype occurred many times. The genes are TRBV29-1 and TRBJ2-5; the D gene is possibly TRBD1 (6 bases). Germline values: CDR1 SQVTM, CDR2 ANQGSEA. CDR3 length: 14 residues. Deletions cut 5 bases from V and 2 bases from J, with 15 bases between. The CDR3 nucleotides are TGCAGCGTTCTCAGGGGCCAGGGACAAGAGACCCAGTACTTC. Protein: CSVLRGQGQETQYF.

J is TRBJ1-1 and V is TRBV11-2; D is ambiguous. Germline V CDR1 and CDR2: SGHAT, FQNNGV. The CDR3 is made up of 13 amino acids. V was pared by 3 bases and J by 1 base, with 6 bases between. The CDR3 sequence: CASSFSWNTEAFF. The CDR3, as DNA: TGTGCCAGCAGCTTTTCATGGAACACTGAAGCTTTCTTT.

This clonotype was detected many times. V and J are TRBV12-3 or TRBV12-4 and TRBJ1-3; no clear D gene. Between the trimmed V and J ends, which lost 5 bases and 4 bases, there was a span of 9 bases. The CDR3 runs 13 residues. The CDR3 region has the DNA TGTGCCAGCAGTCGGGCCGAAGGAAACACCATATATTTT. The encoded protein is CASSRAEGNTIYF.

In its sample, this clonotype was seen many times. This chain joins TRBV20-1 and TRBJ1-6; D not resolved. Trimming left V 6 bases short and J 5 bases short, with 11 bases between. From germline, CDR1 is DFQATT and CDR2 SNEGSKA (reference sequence). This CDR3 has 13 residues. The CDR3 reads CSATRINNSPLHF. The CDR3 DNA sequence: TGCAGTGCCACGCGGATAAATAATTCACCCCTCCACTTT.